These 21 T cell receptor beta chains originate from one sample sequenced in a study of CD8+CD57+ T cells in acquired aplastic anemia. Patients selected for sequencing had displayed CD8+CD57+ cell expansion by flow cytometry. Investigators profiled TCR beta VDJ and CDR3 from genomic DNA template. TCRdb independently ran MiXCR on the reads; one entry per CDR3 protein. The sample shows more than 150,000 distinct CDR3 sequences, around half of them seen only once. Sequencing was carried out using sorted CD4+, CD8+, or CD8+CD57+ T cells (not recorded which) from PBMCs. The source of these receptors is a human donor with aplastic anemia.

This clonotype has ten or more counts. CDR3 DNA: TGTGCCAGCAGCTTAACCGGGGCCTCCTACGAGCAGTACTTC. Translation gives CASSLTGASYEQYF. This sequence joins TRBV5-4 and TRBJ2-7; D is possibly TRBD1 or TRBD2 (5 bases each). The CDR3 runs to 14 residues. CDR1 is SGHNT, CDR2 YYREEE, per germline (reference sequence). Trimming cost V 2 bases and J 0 bases, with 9 bases left between them. The full variable domain, rest sourced from reference TRBV5-4 and TRBJ2-7, is ETGVTQSPTHLIKTRGQQVTLRCSSQSGHNTVSWYQQALGQGPQFIFQYYREEENGRGNFPPRFSGLQFPNYSSELNVNALELDDSALYLCASSLTGASYEQYFGPGTRLTVT.

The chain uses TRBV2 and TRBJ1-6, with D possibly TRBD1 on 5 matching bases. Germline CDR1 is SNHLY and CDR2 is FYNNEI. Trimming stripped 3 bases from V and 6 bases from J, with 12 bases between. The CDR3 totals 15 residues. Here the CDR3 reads CASSEGRAINSPLHF. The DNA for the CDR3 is TGTGCCAGCAGTGAGGGCAGGGCTATTAATTCACCCCTCCACTTT. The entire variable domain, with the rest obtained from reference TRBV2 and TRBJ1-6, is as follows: EPEVTQTPSHQVTQMGQEVILRCVPISNHLYFYWYRQILGQKVEFLVSFYNNEISEKSEIFDDQFSVERPDGSNFTLKIRSTKLEDSAMYFCASSEGRAINSPLHFGNGTRLTVT.

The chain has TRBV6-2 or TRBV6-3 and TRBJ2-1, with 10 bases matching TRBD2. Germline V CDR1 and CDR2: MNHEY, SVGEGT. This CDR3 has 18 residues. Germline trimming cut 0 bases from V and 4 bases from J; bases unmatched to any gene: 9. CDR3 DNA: TGTGCCAGCAGTTACTCGAAAGCCACTAGCGGGAAGTACAATGAGCAGTTCTTC. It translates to CASSYSKATSGKYNEQFF.

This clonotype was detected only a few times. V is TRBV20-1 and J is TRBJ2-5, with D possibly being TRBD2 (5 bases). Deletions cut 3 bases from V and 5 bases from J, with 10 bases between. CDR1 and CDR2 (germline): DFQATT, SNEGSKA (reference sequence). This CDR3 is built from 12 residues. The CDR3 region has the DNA TGCAGTGCTAGTCCGGGAACGGAGACCCAGTACTTC. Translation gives CSASPGTETQYF.

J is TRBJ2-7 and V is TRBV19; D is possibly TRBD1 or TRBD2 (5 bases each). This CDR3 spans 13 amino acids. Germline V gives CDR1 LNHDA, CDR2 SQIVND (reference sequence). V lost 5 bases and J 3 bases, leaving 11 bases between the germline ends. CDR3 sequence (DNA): TGTGCCAGTAGTGTTGGGGGAAACTACGAGCAGTACTTC. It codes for CASSVGGNYEQYF.

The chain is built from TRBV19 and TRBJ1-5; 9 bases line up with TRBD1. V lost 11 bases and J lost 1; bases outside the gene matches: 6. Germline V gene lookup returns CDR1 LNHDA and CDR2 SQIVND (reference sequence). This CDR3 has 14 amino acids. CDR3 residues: CAVDRGMSNQPQHF. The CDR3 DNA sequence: TGTGCCGTCGACAGGGGGATGAGCAATCAGCCCCAGCATTTT.

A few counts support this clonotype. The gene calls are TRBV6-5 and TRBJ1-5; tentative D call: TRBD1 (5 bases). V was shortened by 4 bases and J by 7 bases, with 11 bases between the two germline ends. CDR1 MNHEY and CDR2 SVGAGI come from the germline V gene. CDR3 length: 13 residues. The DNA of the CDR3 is TGTGCCAGCAGTTTATGGCGGGGGCAGCCCCAGCATTTT. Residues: CASSLWRGQPQHF.

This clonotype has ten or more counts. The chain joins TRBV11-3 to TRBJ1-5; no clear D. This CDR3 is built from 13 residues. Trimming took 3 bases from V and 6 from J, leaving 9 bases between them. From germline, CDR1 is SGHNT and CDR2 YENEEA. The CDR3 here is CASSLGVGQPQHF. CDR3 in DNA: TGTGCCAGCAGCTTGGGAGTTGGTCAGCCCCAGCATTTT.

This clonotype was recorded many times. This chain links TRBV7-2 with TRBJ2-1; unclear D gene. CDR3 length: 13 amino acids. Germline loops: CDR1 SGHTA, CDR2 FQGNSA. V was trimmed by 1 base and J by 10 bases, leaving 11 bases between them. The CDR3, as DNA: TGTGCCAGCAGCTTAGACGGGCTCCGCGAGCAGTTCTTC. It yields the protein CASSLDGLREQFF. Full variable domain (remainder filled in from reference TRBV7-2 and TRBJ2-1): GAGVSQSPSNKVTEKGKDVELRCDPISGHTALYWYRQSLGQGLEFLIYFQGNSAPDKSGLPSDRFSAERTGGSVSTLTIQRTQQEDSAVYLCASSLDGLREQFFGPGTRLTVL.

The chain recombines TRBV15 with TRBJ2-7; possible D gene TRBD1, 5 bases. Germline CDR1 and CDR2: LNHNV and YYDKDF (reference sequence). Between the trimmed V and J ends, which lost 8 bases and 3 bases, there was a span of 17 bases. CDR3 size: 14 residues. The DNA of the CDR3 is TGTGCCACCTCCCCGACAGCGTCGGGCTACGAGCAGTACTTC. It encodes CATSPTASGYEQYF.

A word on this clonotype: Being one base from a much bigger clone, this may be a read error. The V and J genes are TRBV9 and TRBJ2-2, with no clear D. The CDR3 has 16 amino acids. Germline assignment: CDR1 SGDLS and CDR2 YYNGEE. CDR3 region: CASSPIVGSNAGELFF. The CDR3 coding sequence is TGTGCCAGCAGCCCAATTGTTGGCTCGAACGCCGGGGAGCTGTTTTTT.

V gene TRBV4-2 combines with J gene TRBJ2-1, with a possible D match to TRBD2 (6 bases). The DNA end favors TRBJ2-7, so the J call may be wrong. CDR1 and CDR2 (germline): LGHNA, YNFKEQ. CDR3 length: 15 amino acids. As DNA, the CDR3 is TGTGCCAGCAGCCGTCCGGGACTTGCCTCCTACGAGCAGTACTTC. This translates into CASSRPGLASYEQYF.

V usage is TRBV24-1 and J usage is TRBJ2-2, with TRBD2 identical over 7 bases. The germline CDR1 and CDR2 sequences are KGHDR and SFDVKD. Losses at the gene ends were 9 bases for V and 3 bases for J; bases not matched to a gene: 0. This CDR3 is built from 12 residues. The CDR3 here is CATRGDTGELFF. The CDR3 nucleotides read TGTGCCACCCGGGGGGACACCGGGGAGCTGTTTTTT.

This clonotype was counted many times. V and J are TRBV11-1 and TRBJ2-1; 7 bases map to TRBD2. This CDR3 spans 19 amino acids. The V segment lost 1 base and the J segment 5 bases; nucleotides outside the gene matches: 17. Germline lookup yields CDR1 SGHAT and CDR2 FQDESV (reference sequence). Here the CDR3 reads CASSLGRLAIGLGNNEQFF. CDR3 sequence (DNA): TGTGCCAGCAGCTTAGGGCGTCTAGCCATAGGACTAGGGAACAATGAGCAGTTCTTC.

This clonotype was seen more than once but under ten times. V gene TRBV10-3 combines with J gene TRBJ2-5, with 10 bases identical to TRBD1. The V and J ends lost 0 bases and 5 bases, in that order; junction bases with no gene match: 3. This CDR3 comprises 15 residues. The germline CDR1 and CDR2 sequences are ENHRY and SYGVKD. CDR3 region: CAISESGQGSETQYF. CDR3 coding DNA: TGTGCCATCAGTGAGTCGGGACAGGGGTCGGAGACCCAGTACTTC.

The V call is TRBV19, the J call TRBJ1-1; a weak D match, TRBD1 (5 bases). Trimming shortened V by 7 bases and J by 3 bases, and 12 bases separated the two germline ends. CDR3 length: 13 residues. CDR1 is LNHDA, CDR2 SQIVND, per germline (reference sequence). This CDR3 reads CASTAVGDTEAFF. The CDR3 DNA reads TGTGCCAGTACGGCCGTGGGGGACACTGAAGCTTTCTTT. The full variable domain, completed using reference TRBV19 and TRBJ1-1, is DGGITQSPKYLFRKEGQNVTLSCEQNLNHDAMYWYRQDPGQGLRLIYYSQIVNDFQKGDIAEGYSVSREKKESFPLTVTSAQKNPTAFYLCASTAVGDTEAFFGQGTRLTVV.

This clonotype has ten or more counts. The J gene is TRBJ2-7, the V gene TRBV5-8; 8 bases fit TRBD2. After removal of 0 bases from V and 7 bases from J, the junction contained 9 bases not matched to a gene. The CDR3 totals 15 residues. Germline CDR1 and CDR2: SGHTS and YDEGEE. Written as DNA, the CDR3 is TGTGCCAGCAGCTTGGACCCAGCGGGAGTAAGGGAGCAGTACTTC. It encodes CASSLDPAGVREQYF.

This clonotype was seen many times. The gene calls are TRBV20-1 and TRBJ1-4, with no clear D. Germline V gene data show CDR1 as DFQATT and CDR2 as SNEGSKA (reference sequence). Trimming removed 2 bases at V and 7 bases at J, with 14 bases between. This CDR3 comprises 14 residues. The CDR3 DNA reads TGCAGTGCTAGATTCGGCCCGACAAGTGAAAAACTGTTTTTT. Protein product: CSARFGPTSEKLFF.

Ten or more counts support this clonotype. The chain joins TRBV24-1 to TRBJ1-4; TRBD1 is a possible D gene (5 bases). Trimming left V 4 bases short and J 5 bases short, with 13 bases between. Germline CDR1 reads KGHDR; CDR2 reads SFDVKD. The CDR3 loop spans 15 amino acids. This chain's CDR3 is CATSEGGQGNEKLFF. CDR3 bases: TGTGCCACCAGTGAGGGAGGACAAGGGAATGAAAAACTGTTTTTT.

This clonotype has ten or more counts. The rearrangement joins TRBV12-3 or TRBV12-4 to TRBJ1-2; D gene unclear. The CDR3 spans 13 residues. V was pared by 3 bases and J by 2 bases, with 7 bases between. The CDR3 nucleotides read TGTGCCAGCAGTTTTGCGGCCAACTATGGCTACACCTTC. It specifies CASSFAANYGYTF.

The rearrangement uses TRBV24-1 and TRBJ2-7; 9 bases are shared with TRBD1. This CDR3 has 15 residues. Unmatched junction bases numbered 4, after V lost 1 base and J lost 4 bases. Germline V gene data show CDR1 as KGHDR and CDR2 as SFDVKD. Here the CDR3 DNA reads TGTGCCACCAGTGATTTTGGGACAGGGCTTTACGAGCAGTACTTC. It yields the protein CATSDFGTGLYEQYF.